This T cell receptor (beta chain) was obtained from a study of blood T cell repertoires in COVID-19. Study members were between roughly 18 and 100 years old and lived in about two dozen US regions. Trimming at V came to 5 bases and at J to 2 bases, leaving 6 bases not matched to a gene. This CDR3 has 15 amino acids. Germline V gene lookup returns CDR1 SGHVS and CDR2 FQNEAQ. Original analysis: Reference gene primer amplification gave nucleated cell count estimates. Using immunoSEQ multiplex PCR, the repertoire was profiled, and TCRdb retains in-frame clones only, with some absent. V and J calls and clone size follow that table, whereas D and trimming were derived from the DNA. The sample gives more than 250,000 clones, 87% of which show up once; about 6% is in the top ten.

Material for sequencing was PBMCs or T cells enriched from blood (not recorded which). The receptor comes from a woman under 40 who had recovered from COVID-19. The chain couples TRBV7-8 to TRBJ1-2; 9 bases fit TRBD1. The CDR3 here is CASSKYRGQNYGYTF. CDR3 bases: TGTGCCAGCAGCAAGTACAGGGGGCAAAACTATGGCTACACCTTC.